This passage covers 15 T cell receptor beta chains from one sample sequenced in a study of blood T cell repertoires in COVID-19. Repertoires were generated with immunoSEQ multiplex PCR, while TCRdb's copy carries only in-frame clones and drops some. Here the sample spans more than 90,000 clones, roughly 90% being singletons. Sequencing was carried out using peripheral blood. The receptors derive from a man in his 70s who had recovered from COVID-19.

The V call is TRBV28, the J call TRBJ1-5; weak D call: TRBD1 (6 bases). CDR1 is MDHEN and CDR2 is SYDVKM in the germline V gene. The length of the CDR3 is 14 residues. V was shortened by 5 bases and J by 6 bases, with 14 bases between the two germline ends. The CDR3 region is CASSPQGSGQPQHF. CDR3 nucleotides: TGTGCCAGCAGTCCTCAGGGGTCGGGTCAGCCCCAGCATTTT.

The chain links TRBV6-5 to TRBJ1-6, with TRBD1 identical over 9 bases. With V trimmed by 0 bases and J by 8 bases, 5 bases remained unmatched. The germline V gene encodes CDR1 MNHEY and CDR2 SVGAGI. The CDR3 covers 16 residues. The CDR3 nucleotides are TGTGCCAGCAGTTACTCCGGGACAGGGCAGTATTCACCCCTCCACTTT. The encoded protein is CASSYSGTGQYSPLHF.

The chain links TRBV5-1 to TRBJ2-1; D may be TRBD2 (5 bases). V dropped 4 bases and J dropped 3 bases, with 17 bases sitting between them. This CDR3 contains 16 residues. Germline CDR1 SGHRS, CDR2 YFSETQ. CDR3 loop: CASSPLSSADYNEQFF. The CDR3 nucleotides read TGCGCCAGCAGCCCGCTGAGTAGCGCAGACTACAATGAGCAGTTCTTC.

This clone was counted a single time. The chain links TRBV27 to TRBJ2-1; 7 nucleotides align to TRBD2. Germline assignment: CDR1 MNHEY and CDR2 SMNVEV (reference sequence). The J segment lost 4 bases and the V segment lost 2 bases, leaving 5 bases of the junction unmatched. The CDR3 sequence is 15 residues long. The CDR3 is CASSLGAGVYNEQFF. The DNA for the CDR3 is TGTGCCAGCAGTTTAGGGGCGGGAGTATACAATGAGCAGTTCTTC.

The chain employs TRBV18 and TRBJ1-3; D is possibly TRBD1 (5 bases). Germline V gene lookup returns CDR1 KGHSH and CDR2 LQKENI. The CDR3 contains 15 residues. Trimming shortened V by 3 bases and J by 2 bases, and 11 bases separated the two germline ends. The CDR3 sequence is CASSPGGAAGNTIYF. CDR3 sequence (DNA): TGTGCCAGCTCACCGGGTGGGGCAGCTGGAAACACCATATATTTT.

The chain employs TRBV6-5 and TRBJ2-1; 7 nucleotides match TRBD1. The CDR3 has 15 residues. V lost 6 bases to trimming and J lost 7 bases; unmatched junction nucleotides: 12. The germline V gene encodes CDR1 MNHEY and CDR2 SVGAGI. CDR3 amino acids: CASRTPSGGKNEQFF. CDR3 sequence (DNA): TGTGCCAGCAGGACCCCTTCAGGGGGAAAGAATGAGCAGTTCTTC.

The chain links TRBV5-1 to TRBJ1-1; TRBD1 is a possible D gene (6 bases). CDR1 and CDR2 from the germline V gene are SGHRS and YFSETQ. Trimming removed 3 bases at V and 4 bases at J, with 10 bases between. The CDR3 contains 13 residues. DNA of the CDR3: TGCGCCAGCAGCTGGCAGGGGTCCACTGAAGCTTTCTTT. This gives the protein CASSWQGSTEAFF.

The V call is TRBV27, the J call TRBJ2-3, with D unresolved. V was cut by 6 bases and J by 1 base, with 8 bases left in between. Per germline, CDR1 MNHEY and CDR2 SMNVEV (reference sequence). The CDR3 runs 13 residues. The CDR3 loop reads CASRQEGTDTQYF. The DNA for the CDR3 is TGTGCCAGCAGGCAGGAAGGCACAGATACGCAGTATTTT.

J is TRBJ2-3 and V is TRBV19; TRBD2 matches 7 bases. This CDR3 has 17 amino acids. CDR1 is LNHDA and CDR2 is SQIVND in the germline V gene (reference sequence). Unmatched junction bases numbered 16, after V lost 4 bases and J lost 6 bases. CDR3 coding DNA: TGTGCCAGTAGTACATCACTAGCGTCGTACTCTAGGGATACGCAGTATTTT. Translated, it gives CASSTSLASYSRDTQYF. The entire variable domain, with the rest obtained from reference TRBV19 and TRBJ2-3, is as follows: DGGITQSPKYLFRKEGQNVTLSCEQNLNHDAMYWYRQDPGQGLRLIYYSQIVNDFQKGDIAEGYSVSREKKESFPLTVTSAQKNPTAFYLCASSTSLASYSRDTQYFGPGTRLTVL.

The CDR3 DNA reads as TGTGCCAGCAGTTACTCCGCAGGGGAGTATGGCTACACCTTC. Protein: CASSYSAGEYGYTF. The J gene is TRBJ1-2, the V gene TRBV6-5; D possibly corresponds to TRBD1 (6 bases). Deletions cut 0 bases from V and 5 bases from J, with 10 bases between. Germline V gene lookup returns CDR1 MNHEY and CDR2 SVGAGI. There are 14 residues in the CDR3.

The chain uses TRBV19 and TRBJ2-2, with 7 bases aligning to TRBD1. Per the germline V gene, CDR1 is LNHDA and CDR2 is SQIVND (reference sequence). Losses at the gene ends were 7 bases for V and 1 base for J; bases not matched to a gene: 6. The CDR3 totals 15 residues. DNA for the CDR3: TGTGCCAGTATGAGAGGGGGCCAGAACACCGGGGAGCTGTTTTTT. Its protein is CASMRGGQNTGELFF.

The rearrangement joins TRBV7-8 to TRBJ2-4; maybe TRBD1 (5 bases). Per the germline V gene, CDR1 is SGHVS and CDR2 is FQNEAQ. The CDR3 has 15 amino acids. The V and J ends lost 1 base and 8 bases respectively, with 15 bases between them. The CDR3: CASSLGGPIGDIQYF. As DNA, the CDR3 is TGTGCCAGCAGCTTAGGGGGCCCGATTGGGGACATTCAGTACTTC.

The gene calls are TRBV5-6 and TRBJ2-5, with unresolved D. Looked up from germline, CDR1 is SGHDT and CDR2 is YYEEEE. V was pared by 0 bases and J by 0 bases, with 6 bases between. The CDR3 has 14 amino acids. DNA of the CDR3: TGTGCCAGCAGCTTGGATCAGAACCAAGAGACCCAGTACTTC. It encodes CASSLDQNQETQYF.

The chain employs TRBV24-1 and TRBJ1-2, with TRBD1 matching over 9 bases. Germline CDR1 KGHDR, CDR2 SFDVKD. V was clipped by 4 bases and J by 5 bases; unmatched bases: 4. The CDR3 has 14 residues. CDR3 sequence reads: CATSETGGNYGYTF. The CDR3 DNA reads as TGTGCCACCAGTGAAACAGGGGGCAATTATGGCTACACCTTC.

This clone occurred once. The rearrangement joins TRBV30 to TRBJ1-5, with no clear D. V lost 1 base to trimming and J lost 7 bases, with 14 bases between them. The CDR3 loop spans 14 amino acids. Germline CDR1 GTSNPN, CDR2 SVGIG (reference sequence). This CDR3 is CAWSGKQNWQPQHF. The CDR3 nucleotides are TGTGCCTGGAGTGGAAAACAGAATTGGCAGCCCCAGCATTTT. The full variable domain, its missing parts supplied by reference TRBV30 and TRBJ1-5, is SQTIHQWPATLVQPVGSPLSLECTVEGTSNPNLYWYRQAAGRGLQLLFYSVGIGQISSEVPQNLSASRPQDRQFILSSKKLLLSDSGFYLCAWSGKQNWQPQHFGDGTRLSIL.